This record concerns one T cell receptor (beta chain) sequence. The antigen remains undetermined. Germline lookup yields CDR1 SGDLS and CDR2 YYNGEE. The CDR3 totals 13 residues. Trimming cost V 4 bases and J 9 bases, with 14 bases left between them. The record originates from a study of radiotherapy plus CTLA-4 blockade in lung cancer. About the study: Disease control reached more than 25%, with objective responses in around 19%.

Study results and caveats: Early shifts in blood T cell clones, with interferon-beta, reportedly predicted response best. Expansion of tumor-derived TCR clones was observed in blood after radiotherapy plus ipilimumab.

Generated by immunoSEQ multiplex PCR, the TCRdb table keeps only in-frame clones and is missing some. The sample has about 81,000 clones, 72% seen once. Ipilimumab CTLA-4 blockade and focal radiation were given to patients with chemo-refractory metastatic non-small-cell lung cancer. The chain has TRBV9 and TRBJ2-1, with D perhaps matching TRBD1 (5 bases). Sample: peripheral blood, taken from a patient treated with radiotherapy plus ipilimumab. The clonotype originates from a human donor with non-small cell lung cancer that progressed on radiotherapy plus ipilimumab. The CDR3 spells CASSMEGHLEQFF. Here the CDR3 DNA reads TGTGCCAGCAGCATGGAAGGACACCTTGAGCAGTTCTTC.